This TCR beta chain stems from a study of Graves' ophthalmopathy and Graves' hyperthyroidism. In the study overall: The blood sample was drawn at first diagnosis and before any treatment.

CDR3 regions of TCR beta were amplified from RNA transcripts. The library came from an HTBI-primed first-round RT-PCR and a second-round multiplex PCR. TCRdb processed the multiplex PCR reads anew with MiXCR; each CDR3 protein has one entry. The table lists 660,000 or so distinct CDR3 sequences, under 50% of them singletons, with 3.3% in the top ten. Many counts were recorded for this clonotype. The germline CDR1 and CDR2 sequences are SGHVS and FQNEAQ. The CDR3 length is 13 residues. V lost 3 bases to trimming and J lost 3 bases, with 5 bases between them. Ophthalmopathy-affected donors exhibited moderate-to-severe activity, CAS ≥3, NOSPECS ≥4, and duration under 3 months. Pregnant or lactating patients and those with other autoimmune diseases or uncontrolled infections were excluded.

The source of this sequence is an adult man with Graves' ophthalmopathy. The sample was peripheral blood. The V gene is TRBV7-8, the J gene TRBJ2-2; possible D gene TRBD2, 5 bases. The CDR3 nucleotides are TGTGCCAGCAGCTTGCGGGACACCGGGGAGCTGTTTTTT. Translation: CASSLRDTGELFF.